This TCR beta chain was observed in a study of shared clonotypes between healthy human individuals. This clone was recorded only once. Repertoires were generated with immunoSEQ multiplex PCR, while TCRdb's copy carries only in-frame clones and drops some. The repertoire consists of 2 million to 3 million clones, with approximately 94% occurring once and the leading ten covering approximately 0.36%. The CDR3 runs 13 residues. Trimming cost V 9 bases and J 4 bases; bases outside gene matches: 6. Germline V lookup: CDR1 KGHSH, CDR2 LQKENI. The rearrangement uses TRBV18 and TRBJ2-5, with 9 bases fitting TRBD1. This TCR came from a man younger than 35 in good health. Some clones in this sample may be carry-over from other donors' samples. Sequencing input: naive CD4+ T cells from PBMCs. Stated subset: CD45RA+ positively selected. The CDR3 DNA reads TGTGCCAGTGGACAGGGGCTTATAGAGACCCAGTACTTC. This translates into CASGQGLIETQYF.